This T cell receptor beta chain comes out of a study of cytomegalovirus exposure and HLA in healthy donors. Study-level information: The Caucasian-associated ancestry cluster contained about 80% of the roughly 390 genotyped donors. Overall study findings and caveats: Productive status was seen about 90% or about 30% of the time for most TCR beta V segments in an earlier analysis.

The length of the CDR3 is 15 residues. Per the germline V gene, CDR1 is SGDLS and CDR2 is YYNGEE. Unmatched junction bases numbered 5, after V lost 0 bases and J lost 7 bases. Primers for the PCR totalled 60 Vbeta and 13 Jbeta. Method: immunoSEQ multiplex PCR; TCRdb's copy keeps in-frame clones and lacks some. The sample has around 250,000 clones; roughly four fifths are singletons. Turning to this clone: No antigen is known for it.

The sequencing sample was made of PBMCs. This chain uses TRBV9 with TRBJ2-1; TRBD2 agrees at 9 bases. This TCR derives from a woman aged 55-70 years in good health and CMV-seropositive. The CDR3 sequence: CASSVVAGDRNEQFF. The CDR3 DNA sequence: TGTGCCAGCAGCGTAGTAGCGGGAGATCGAAATGAGCAGTTCTTC.